One and the same sample provided the 20 T cell receptor beta chains below, sequenced in a study of Ad26.COV2.S vaccination and SARS-CoV-2 variants. The treatment: roughly 18 received Ad26.COV2.S at low or high dose, single or two shots; roughly five received placebo; per-sample allocation not given. Collection of the samples took place on day 63 after the first injection of vaccine or placebo. The method was immunoSEQ multiplex PCR; TCRdb's version includes in-frame clones alone and lacks a portion of them. The table lists 300,000 to 400,000 clones, about nine tenths of them singletons. Sequenced material: peripheral blood, taken in a trial of Ad26.COV2.S vaccine versus placebo. Every receptor here comes from a person between 18 and 59 years old who received the Ad26.COV2.S COVID-19 vaccine or a placebo.

The gene calls are TRBV6-4 and TRBJ2-2; D not resolved. Deletions cut 2 bases from V and 5 bases from J, with 6 bases between. The CDR3 spans 13 residues. Germline V gene sequence: CDR1 MRHNA, CDR2 SNTAGT. The CDR3 protein is CASSDRPTGELFF. The CDR3 DNA follows: TGTGCCAGCAGTGACCGACCTACCGGGGAGCTGTTTTTT.

The J gene is TRBJ2-7, the V gene TRBV5-4; 8 bases line up with TRBD2. V shed 3 bases, J shed 3 bases, and the junction held 2 bases outside the gene matches. The germline V gene has CDR1 SGHNT and CDR2 YYREEE (reference sequence). This CDR3 region has 13 residues. In DNA, the CDR3 is TGTGCCAGCAGCTCGACTAGCGTCTACGAGCAGTACTTC. This codes for CASSSTSVYEQYF.

This chain connects TRBV7-9 to TRBJ2-1; perhaps TRBD1 as D (6 bases). The germline V gene has CDR1 SEHNR and CDR2 FQNEAQ (reference sequence). The V and J ends lost 6 bases and 9 bases respectively, with 21 bases between them. CDR3 length: 15 residues. CDR3 nucleotide sequence: TGTGCCAGCAGGGTTGGGACACCCCCGGGTGCTGAGCAGTTCTTC. It specifies CASRVGTPPGAEQFF.

In its sample, this clone was seen once. This rearrangement joins TRBV4-3 to TRBJ2-5; D not certain. Germline values: CDR1 LGHNA, CDR2 YSLEER. There are 14 residues in the CDR3. Trimming took off 2 bases at V and 4 bases at J, with 11 bases between the two ends. CDR3 in DNA: TGCGCCAGCAGCCAATACACCTTTGGAGAGACCCAGTACTTC. It codes for CASSQYTFGETQYF.

The gene calls are TRBV19 and TRBJ1-5; D unresolved. This CDR3 is 15 amino acids long. V lost 7 bases, J lost 0 bases, and 13 bases lay in between. Germline CDR1 reads LNHDA; CDR2 reads SQIVND (reference sequence). The chain's CDR3 is CASIQQYHSNQPQHF. The CDR3 DNA reads TGTGCCAGTATCCAACAGTATCATAGCAATCAGCCCCAGCATTTT.

This sequence joins TRBV18 and TRBJ1-1; D perhaps matches TRBD1 (5 bases). This CDR3 is built from 17 residues. Deletions cut 3 bases from V and 5 bases from J, with 22 bases between. Germline CDR1 is KGHSH and CDR2 is LQKENI. CDR3 sequence (DNA): TGTGCCAGCTCACCTCTCCCAGGGAAGCTCACTTGGACTGAAGCTTTCTTT. Translation: CASSPLPGKLTWTEAFF.

V usage is TRBV5-1 and J usage is TRBJ2-7; D may match TRBD1 or TRBD2 (7 bases each). CDR1 and CDR2 from the germline V gene are SGHRS and YFSETQ. The V and J ends lost 4 bases and 0 bases respectively, with 26 bases between them. CDR3 length: 19 amino acids. This CDR3 reads CASSPILQGGALPSYEQYF. As DNA, the CDR3 is TGCGCCAGCAGCCCGATCCTTCAGGGGGGGGCACTCCCCTCCTACGAGCAGTACTTC.

The chain has TRBV11-2 and TRBJ1-1; D remains ambiguous. The V gene lost 3 bases and the J gene lost 1 base, with 9 bases spanning the gap. The germline CDR1 and CDR2 sequences are SGHAT and FQNNGV. The CDR3 is made up of 14 amino acids. The CDR3 sequence is CASSFAQKNTEAFF. CDR3 in DNA: TGTGCCAGCAGCTTCGCGCAGAAGAACACTGAAGCTTTCTTT.

The chain recombines TRBV5-6 with TRBJ2-3, with 11 bases fitting TRBD2. The germline V gene has CDR1 SGHDT and CDR2 YYEEEE. V gave up 0 bases and J gave up 4 bases; unmatched junction bases: 4. The CDR3 sequence is 16 residues long. DNA of the CDR3: TGTGCCAGCAGCTTGGGACTAGCGGGGATCGCAGATACGCAGTATTTT. Translated: CASSLGLAGIADTQYF.

The chain carries TRBV20-1 and TRBJ2-7; 8 nucleotides agree with TRBD1. The CDR3 totals 14 residues. The J segment lost 5 bases and the V segment lost 3 bases, leaving 9 bases of the junction unmatched. Germline V gene lookup returns CDR1 DFQATT and CDR2 SNEGSKA (reference sequence). The CDR3 protein is CSASSGRGPNEQYF. Written as DNA, the CDR3 is TGCAGTGCTAGTTCGGGCAGGGGGCCGAACGAGCAGTACTTC.

This chain uses TRBV5-1 with TRBJ1-4; 9 bases line up with TRBD1. The germline gives CDR1 SGHRS, CDR2 YFSETQ. The length of the CDR3 is 16 residues. J gave up 0 bases and V 4 bases, and 4 bases lay outside the gene matches. The CDR3 reads CASSRQGDATNEKLFF. The CDR3 DNA sequence: TGCGCCAGCAGCCGACAGGGGGACGCAACTAATGAAAAACTGTTTTTT.

The J gene is TRBJ1-2, the V gene TRBV28; D ambiguous. The germline CDR1 and CDR2 sequences are MDHEN and SYDVKM. This CDR3 contains 13 residues. V was trimmed by 8 bases and J by 3 bases, leaving 13 bases between them. The CDR3: CASSGGVDYGYTF. CDR3 coding DNA: TGTGCCAGCTCAGGAGGCGTAGACTATGGCTACACCTTC.

The chain recombines TRBV4-2 with TRBJ1-6, with TRBD1 matching over 7 bases. Trimming at V came to 4 bases and at J to 2 bases, leaving 11 bases not matched to a gene. The CDR3 covers 18 residues. The germline CDR1 and CDR2 sequences are LGHNA and YNFKEQ. The CDR3 bases are TGTGCCAGCAGCCGAGAACAGGGGCCGAAGACCTATAATTCACCCCTCCACTTT. Its protein is CASSREQGPKTYNSPLHF.

This sequence joins TRBV15 and TRBJ2-6; maybe TRBD1 (6 bases). From germline, CDR1 is LNHNV and CDR2 YYDKDF (reference sequence). Trimming pared 3 bases from V and 2 bases from J, leaving 14 bases between. The length of the CDR3 is 17 residues. CDR3 DNA: TGTGCCACCAGCAGGAACAGGGTGTTGGCTGGGGCCAACGTCCTGACTTTC. Amino acid sequence: CATSRNRVLAGANVLTF.

The chain links TRBV4-3 to TRBJ2-1; 7 bases line up with TRBD2. After removal of 0 bases from V and 1 base from J, the junction contained 3 bases not matched to a gene. Germline-derived CDR1 and CDR2 are LGHNA and YSLEER. The CDR3 totals 16 residues. In nucleotides, the CDR3 is TGCGCCAGCAGCCAAGAGGCTAGCGGATCCTACAATGAGCAGTTCTTC. Translated, it gives CASSQEASGSYNEQFF.

The rearrangement uses TRBV7-9 and TRBJ1-1; weak D call: TRBD1 (5 bases). Germline CDR1 is SEHNR and CDR2 is FQNEAQ (reference sequence). The CDR3 length is 12 residues. V was cut by 1 base and J by 7 bases, with 7 bases left in between. CDR3 amino acids: CASSLVGGEAFF. The CDR3 nucleotides are TGTGCCAGCAGCTTAGTGGGGGGTGAAGCTTTCTTT. Complete variable domain (other parts from reference TRBV7-9 and TRBJ1-1): DTGVSQNPRHKITKRGQNVTFRCDPISEHNRLYWYRQTLGQGPEFLTYFQNEAQLEKSRLLSDRFSAERPKGSFSTLEIQRTEQGDSAMYLCASSLVGGEAFFGQGTRLTVV.

The chain recombines TRBV9 with TRBJ1-1; D is ambiguous. V was cut by 0 bases and J by 0 bases, with 6 bases left in between. Germline CDR1 is SGDLS and CDR2 is YYNGEE. The CDR3 is made up of 14 amino acids. The CDR3 DNA sequence: TGTGCCAGCAGCGTAGCCCCAGTGAACACTGAAGCTTTCTTT. Amino acid sequence: CASSVAPVNTEAFF.

This rearrangement joins TRBV5-5 to TRBJ1-5, with D possibly matching TRBD1 (5 bases). Trimming pared 0 bases from V and 10 bases from J, leaving 17 bases between. CDR3 length: 15 amino acids. CDR1 and CDR2 (germline): SGHKS, YYEKEE (reference sequence). CDR3 in amino acids: CASSLARGSNFPQHF. CDR3 bases: TGTGCCAGCAGCTTGGCTCGGGGCTCCAACTTCCCCCAGCATTTT. The full variable domain, completed using reference TRBV5-5 and TRBJ1-5, is DAGVTQSPTHLIKTRGQQVTLRCSPISGHKSVSWYQQVLGQGPQFIFQYYEKEERGRGNFPDRFSARQFPNYSSELNVNALLLGDSALYLCASSLARGSNFPQHFGDGTRLSIL.

Remarks on this clone: Other nucleotide sequences from this sample produce the same CDR3. The CDR3: CASSIDNEQFF. The CDR3, as DNA: TGTGCCAGCAGTATAGACAATGAGCAGTTCTTC. The chain joins TRBV9 to TRBJ2-1, with unresolved D. The ends were cut back, 5 bases at V and 5 bases at J, with 5 bases in the middle. The CDR3 is 11 amino acids. The germline gives CDR1 SGDLS, CDR2 YYNGEE.

This clone was seen once. The V and J genes are TRBV19 and TRBJ2-7; TRBD2 agrees at 12 bases. J was trimmed by 3 bases and V by 6 bases; bases with no gene match: 6. This CDR3 is 15 amino acids long. Germline CDR1 LNHDA, CDR2 SQIVND (reference sequence). DNA for the CDR3: TGTGCCAGTAGCACACAACTAGCGGGGGGCTACGAGCAGTACTTC. Translation gives CASSTQLAGGYEQYF.